This is a list of T cell receptor beta chains from one sample in a study of shared clonotypes between healthy human individuals. The data were produced by immunoSEQ multiplex PCR, yet TCRdb's version contains in-frame clones alone and is incomplete. The repertoire has roughly 2,500,000 clones, more than 85% of them found once; the top ten carry about 0.34%. Material: naive CD4+ T cells from PBMCs. These TCRs come from a man between 18 and 29 years old in good health. Some clones in this sample may be carry-over from other donors' samples. The CDR3 runs from the conserved cysteine through the conserved F or W. A D gene is named only where the DNA matches it firmly. Size tells how often a clone was seen (once, few, many) or the class of an expanded clone, and some rows leave it out.

TRBJ2-2 TRBD1 . TRBV11-1 CASSLRQGYTGELFF TGTGCCAGCAGCCTCAGACAGGGCTACACCGGGGAGCTGTTTTTT
TRBJ1-6 TRBD1 . TRBV10-3 CAITDVKGQGSKEALHF TGTGCCATCACCGACGTTAAGGGACAGGGGAGTAAGGAGGCCCTCCACTTT
TRBJ2-3 . . TRBV7-2 CASSVGRDYTDTQYF TGTGCCAGCAGTGTTGGGCGGGATTACACAGATACGCAGTATTTT
TRBJ2-3 . once TRBV7-3 CASSRGPRGTDTQYF TGTGCCAGCAGCCGTGGGCCGAGGGGCACAGATACGCAGTATTTT
TRBJ2-2 . once TRBV19 CASSILATGELFF TGTGCCAGTAGTATCCTTGCAACCGGGGAGCTGTTTTTT
TRBJ1-1 . . TRBV6-6 CASSPRQNTEAFF TGTGCCAGCAGTCCCAGACAGAACACTGAAGCTTTCTTT
TRBJ1-2 . . TRBV30 CAWTAAGPYGYTF TGTGCCTGGACGGCAGCCGGGCCCTATGGCTACACCTTC
TRBJ1-4 . . TRBV25-1 CASSAWTDANEKLFF TGTGCCAGCAGTGCATGGACAGATGCTAATGAAAAACTGTTTTTT
TRBJ2-7 . . TRBV6-1 CASSSGVWYEQYF TGTGCCAGCTCATCGGGGGTATGGTACGAGCAGTACTTC
TRBJ2-1 . . TRBV5-4 CASSDWGPYNEQFF TGTGCCAGCAGCGACTGGGGGCCCTACAATGAGCAGTTCTTC
TRBJ2-7 TRBD1 . TRBV27 CASTRQGVPYEQYF TGTGCCAGCACCCGACAGGGGGTACCCTACGAGCAGTACTTC
TRBJ1-6 . . TRBV2 CASSAQEAKGSPLHF TGTGCCAGCAGTGCTCAGGAGGCTAAAGGGTCACCCCTCCACTTT
TRBJ2-1 TRBD1 . TRBV29-1 CSVGGTGESSYNEQFF TGCAGCGTTGGGGGGACAGGGGAAAGCTCCTACAATGAGCAGTTCTTC
TRBJ2-3 . . TRBV5-4 CASSLGGTTDTQYF TGTGCCAGCAGCTTGGGAGGGACCACAGATACGCAGTATTTT
TRBJ1-1 . . TRBV18 CASSPDLNTEAFF TGTGCCAGCTCACCAGATCTGAACACTGAAGCTTTCTTT
TRBJ2-4 . . TRBV5-6 CASSLLGRSQAKNIQYF TGTGCCAGCAGCTTGCTCGGACGGAGCCAAGCCAAAAACATTCAGTACTTC
TRBJ2-3 . . TRBV14 CASSLSSDTQYF TGTGCCAGCAGTCTCTCCTCCGATACGCAGTATTTT
TRBJ2-7 . . TRBV18 CASSPNRGGAYEQYF TGTGCCAGCTCACCGAACAGGGGGGGTGCCTACGAGCAGTACTTC
TRBJ1-2 TRBD1 . TRBV18 CASSPSGQGGSYTF TGTGCCAGCTCACCGTCGGGACAGGGCGGGAGCTACACCTTC
TRBJ2-6 TRBD1 . TRBV7-9 CASGKGASTGANVLTF TGTGCCAGCGGAAAGGGGGCGTCTACTGGGGCCAACGTCCTGACTTTC
TRBJ1-3 . . TRBV30 CAWSVRAVVSGNTIYF TGTGCCTGGAGTGTACGGGCGGTCGTCTCTGGAAACACCATATATTTT
TRBJ2-7 . . TRBV2 CASSVANYEQYF TGTGCCAGCAGTGTTGCGAACTACGAGCAGTACTTC
TRBJ2-3 . . TRBV29-1 CSVEDSSTDTQYF TGCAGCGTTGAAGACTCCAGCACAGATACGCAGTATTTT
TRBJ2-7 . . TRBV7-9 CASSLENSYYEQYF TGTGCCAGCAGCTTAGAGAACAGTTACTACGAGCAGTACTTC
TRBJ2-7 . . TRBV21-1 CASSTRIMGETAYEQYF TGTGCCAGCAGCACCCGTATAATGGGGGAGACCGCCTACGAGCAGTACTTC
TRBJ1-4 . . TRBV30 CAWSADSPRDGKLFF TGTGCCTGGAGTGCGGACAGCCCGAGGGACGGAAAACTGTTTTTT
TRBJ2-7 TRBD1 . TRBV28 CASSSHNPGQGRSGEYF TGTGCCAGCAGTTCGCACAATCCGGGACAGGGGCGTTCGGGAGAGTACTTC
TRBJ1-1 TRBD1 . TRBV19 CASSWDRNTEAFF TGTGCCAGTAGTTGGGACAGGAACACTGAAGCTTTCTTT
TRBJ1-1 TRBD1 . TRBV11-2 CASRLRTGGIYTEAFF TGTGCCAGCCGCCTCCGGACAGGGGGCATATACACTGAAGCTTTCTTT
TRBJ2-1 TRBD2 . TRBV10-3 CAISEGGDGSYNEQFF TGTGCCATCAGTGAGGGGGGGGACGGATCCTACAATGAGCAGTTCTTC
TRBJ2-4 . . TRBV7-5 CVRSLAVLAGNIQYF TGTGTCAGAAGCTTAGCCGTCCTAGCGGGAAACATTCAGTACTTC
TRBJ1-5 TRBD1 . TRBV18 CASSPQGANQPQHF TGTGCCAGCTCACCACAGGGGGCCAATCAGCCCCAGCATTTT
TRBJ2-1 . . TRBV5-1 CASSLPGSPNEQFF TGCGCCAGCAGCTTGCCCGGTTCTCCCAATGAGCAGTTCTTC
TRBJ2-7 TRBD1 . TRBV5-5 CASSKGTGDPRVSYEQYF TGTGCCAGCAGCAAAGGGACAGGGGATCCGCGAGTCAGCTACGAGCAGTACTTC
TRBJ2-1 TRBD1 . TRBV6-6 CASTQVRTGIDEQFF TGTGCCAGCACTCAGGTCAGGACAGGCATAGATGAGCAGTTCTTC
TRBJ2-4 . . TRBV19 CASSIRVNAVAKNIQYF TGTGCCAGTAGTATACGGGTTAACGCGGTAGCCAAAAACATTCAGTACTTC
TRBJ1-5 . few TRBV5-1 CASSLGGGGQPQHF TGCGCCAGCAGCTTGGGTGGAGGGGGTCAGCCCCAGCATTTT
TRBJ1-3 . once TRBV5-1 CASSYGTDSGNTIYF TGCGCCAGCAGCTACGGGACGGACTCTGGAAACACCATATATTTT
TRBJ2-7 TRBD2 . TRBV4-1 CASSPWGGKTYEQYF TGCGCCAGCAGCCCGTGGGGGGGGAAGACCTACGAGCAGTACTTC
TRBJ2-3 . . TRBV7-8 CASSLGFPRDTQYF TGTGCCAGCAGCTTAGGTTTCCCGAGAGATACGCAGTATTTT
TRBJ2-1 . . TRBV25-1 CASTYGSRSYNEQFF TGTGCCAGCACGTACGGGTCACGCTCCTACAATGAGCAGTTCTTC
TRBJ2-6 . once TRBV11-2 CASSFLVGAALSGANVLTF TGTGCCAGCAGCTTCCTTGTGGGGGCGGCCCTCTCTGGGGCCAACGTCCTGACTTTC
TRBJ2-3 TRBD1 few TRBV5-1 CASSLVRDRSTDTQYF TGCGCCAGCAGCTTGGTCCGGGACAGGAGCACAGATACGCAGTATTTT
TRBJ1-5 . . TRBV28 CASTFRGGPFGQPQHF TGTGCCAGCACCTTTCGGGGGGGTCCCTTCGGGCAGCCCCAGCATTTT
TRBJ1-2 . . TRBV28 CASSFLGAGLRGYTF TGTGCCAGCAGTTTTCTGGGGGCAGGCTTACGAGGCTACACCTTC